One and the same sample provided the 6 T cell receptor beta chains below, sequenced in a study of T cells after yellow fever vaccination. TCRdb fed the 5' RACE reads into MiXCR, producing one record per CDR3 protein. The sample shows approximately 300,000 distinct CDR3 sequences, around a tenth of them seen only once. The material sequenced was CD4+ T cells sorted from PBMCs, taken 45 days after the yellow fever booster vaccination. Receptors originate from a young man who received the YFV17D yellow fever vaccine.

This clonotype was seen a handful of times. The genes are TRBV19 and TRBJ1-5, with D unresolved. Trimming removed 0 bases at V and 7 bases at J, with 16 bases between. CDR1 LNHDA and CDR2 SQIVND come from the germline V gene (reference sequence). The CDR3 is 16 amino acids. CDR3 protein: CASSIDHGHPGQPQHF. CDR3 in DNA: TGTGCCAGTAGTATAGATCACGGTCACCCCGGGCAGCCCCAGCATTTT.

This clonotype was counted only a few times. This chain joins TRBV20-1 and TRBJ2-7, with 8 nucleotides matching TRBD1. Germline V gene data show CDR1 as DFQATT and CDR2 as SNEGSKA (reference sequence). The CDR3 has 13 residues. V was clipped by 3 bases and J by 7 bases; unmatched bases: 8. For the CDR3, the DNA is TGCAGTGCTAGTCAGGGGGCTATAGGGGAGCAGTACGTC. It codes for CSASQGAIGEQYV.

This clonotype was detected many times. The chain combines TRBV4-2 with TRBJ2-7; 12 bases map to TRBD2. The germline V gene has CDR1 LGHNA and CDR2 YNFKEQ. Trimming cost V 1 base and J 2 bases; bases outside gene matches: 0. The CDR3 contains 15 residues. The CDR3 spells CASSQGLAGAYEQYF. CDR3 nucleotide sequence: TGTGCCAGCAGCCAAGGACTAGCGGGGGCCTACGAGCAGTACTTC.

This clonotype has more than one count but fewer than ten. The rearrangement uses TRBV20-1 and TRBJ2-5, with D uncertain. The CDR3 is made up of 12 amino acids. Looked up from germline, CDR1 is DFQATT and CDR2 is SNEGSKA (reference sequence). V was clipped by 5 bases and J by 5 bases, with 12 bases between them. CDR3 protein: CSASPRTETQYF. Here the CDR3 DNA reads TGCAGTGCTTCCCCACGAACGGAGACCCAGTACTTC.

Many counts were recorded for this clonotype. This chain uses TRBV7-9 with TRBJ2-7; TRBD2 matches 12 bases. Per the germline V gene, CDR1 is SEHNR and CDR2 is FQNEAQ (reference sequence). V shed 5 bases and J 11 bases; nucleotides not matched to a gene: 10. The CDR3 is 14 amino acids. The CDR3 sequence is CASSATSGGAREYF. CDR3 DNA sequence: TGTGCCAGCAGCGCGACTAGCGGGGGTGCCCGGGAGTACTTC.

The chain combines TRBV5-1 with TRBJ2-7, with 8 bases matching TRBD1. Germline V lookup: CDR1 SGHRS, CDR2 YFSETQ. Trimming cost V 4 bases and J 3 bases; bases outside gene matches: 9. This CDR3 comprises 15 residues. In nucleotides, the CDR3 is TGCGCCAGCAGCCCTGGACAGGGCGCGATCTACGAGCAGTACTTC. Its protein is CASSPGQGAIYEQYF. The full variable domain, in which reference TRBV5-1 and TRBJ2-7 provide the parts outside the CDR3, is KAGVTQTPRYLIKTRGQQVTLSCSPISGHRSVSWYQQTPGQGLQFLFEYFSETQRNKGNFPGRFSGRQFSNSRSEMNVSTLELGDSALYLCASSPGQGAIYEQYFGPGTRLTVT.